The TCR beta chain under discussion was sequenced for a study of identical twins. Study-level results: Invariant cells of the MAIT and iNKT types might have partly distorted the zero-insertion analyses.

In the case of this clonotype: Antigen specificity is unknown.

The CDR3 contains 14 residues. Germline V CDR1 and CDR2: SGHVS, FQNEAQ. Trimming took off 5 bases at V and 6 bases at J, with 11 bases between the two ends. Unique molecular identifiers were present on cDNA, and template switching added a universal primer site. MiXCR, applied by TCRdb to the 5' RACE reads, yields one record per CDR3 protein. The sample includes 1,800,000 or so distinct CDR3 sequences, about 31% of them seen just once. Healthy Caucasians provided all donations. This clonotype was sampled from a newborn girl in good health. The specimen was cord blood. V and J are TRBV7-8 and TRBJ1-6; TRBD1 is a possible D gene (5 bases). Written as DNA, the CDR3 is TGTGCCAGCAGCGATGGGACCTTTAATTCACCCCTCCACTTT. It yields the protein CASSDGTFNSPLHF.